Below, 8 T cell receptor beta chains from the same sample are listed, as sequenced in a study of blood T cell repertoires in COVID-19. Method: immunoSEQ multiplex PCR; TCRdb's copy keeps in-frame clones and lacks some. The sample holds hundreds of thousands of clones, 90% seen once. Sequenced sample: peripheral blood. These receptors were taken from a woman in her 40s with COVID-19, enrolled during active disease.

The sample holds a few counts of this clone. The chain combines TRBV14 with TRBJ2-1; D ambiguous. Germline lookup yields CDR1 SGHDN and CDR2 FVKESK. The CDR3 sequence is 12 residues long. Trimming removed 2 bases from V and 6 bases from J, with 5 bases in between. CDR3 nucleotides: TGTGCCAGCAGCCAACCGGGCAATGAGCAGTTCTTC. Its translation is CASSQPGNEQFF.

CDR3: CASSPGADTQYF. The CDR3 bases are TGTGCCAGCAGTCCCGGAGCAGATACGCAGTATTTT. The gene calls are TRBV27 and TRBJ2-3, with D uncertain. Trimming pared 5 bases from V and 4 bases from J, leaving 7 bases between. There are 12 residues in the CDR3. CDR1 and CDR2 (germline): MNHEY, SMNVEV (reference sequence).

The chain links TRBV28 to TRBJ1-5, with 11 nucleotides matching TRBD1. The J segment lost 11 bases and the V segment lost 9 bases, leaving 18 bases of the junction unmatched. There are 16 residues in the CDR3. Per the germline V gene, CDR1 is MDHEN and CDR2 is SYDVKM. The DNA of the CDR3 is TGTGCCAGTCCTCCGGGACAGGGGGTATTCGACATGGCCCAGCATTTT. Its translation: CASPPGQGVFDMAQHF.

The genes are TRBV7-8 and TRBJ2-7; TRBD2 matches 8 bases. V lost 4 bases to trimming and J lost 0 bases; unmatched junction nucleotides: 8. Per germline, CDR1 SGHVS and CDR2 FQNEAQ. CDR3 size: 16 residues. The CDR3 DNA is TGTGCCAGCAGCTCCGGCCAGCGGGGGAGCTCCTACGAGCAGTACTTC. The encoded protein is CASSSGQRGSSYEQYF.

The chain has TRBV7-3 and TRBJ1-4; 10 bases align to TRBD1. The CDR3 runs to 18 residues. Germline lookup yields CDR1 SGHTA and CDR2 FQGTGA. The ends lost 1 base at V and 4 bases at J; junction bases unmatched: 9. CDR3 sequence reads: CASSLSLGQGRHNEKLFF. The CDR3 DNA is TGTGCCAGCAGCTTAAGTTTGGGACAGGGGCGTCATAATGAAAAACTGTTTTTT. The whole variable domain, filled in from reference TRBV7-3 and TRBJ1-4, reads GAGVSQTPSNKVTEKGKYVELRCDPISGHTALYWYRQSLGQGPEFLIYFQGTGAADDSGLPNDRFFAVRPEGSVSTLKIQRTERGDSAVYLCASSLSLGQGRHNEKLFFGSGTQLSVL.

This chain joins TRBV5-8 and TRBJ2-7; possibly TRBD2 for D (5 bases). The germline V gene encodes CDR1 SGHTS and CDR2 YDEGEE. The V and J ends lost 6 bases and 4 bases respectively, with 14 bases between them. CDR3 length: 13 amino acids. The CDR3 loop is CASNLRGSYEQYF. DNA for the CDR3: TGTGCCAGCAACCTAAGAGGGAGTTACGAGCAGTACTTC.

This sequence joins TRBV30 and TRBJ1-1; D is possibly TRBD1 (6 bases). Deletions cut 4 bases from V and 11 bases from J, with 23 bases between. The CDR3 spans 14 residues. CDR1 is GTSNPN and CDR2 is SVGIG in the germline V gene (reference sequence). This CDR3 is CAWIPAGVIKVAFF. In DNA, the CDR3 is TGTGCCTGGATTCCGGCAGGGGTTATAAAGGTGGCTTTCTTT.

The genes are TRBV7-8 and TRBJ2-2, with a possible D match to TRBD1 (6 bases). CDR1 is SGHVS and CDR2 is FQNEAQ in the germline V gene. The CDR3 is made up of 15 amino acids. V lost 4 bases and J lost 6, with 15 bases in between. In nucleotides, the CDR3 is TGTGCCAGCAGCTCTCTACAGGGTGTGGCCGGGGAGCTGTTTTTT. Translation: CASSSLQGVAGELFF.